This T cell receptor beta chain was observed in a study of human T cells and chemical hapten exposure. The V end lost 5 bases, the J end lost 0 bases, and 10 bases lay between the germline ends. The germline V gene encodes CDR1 SQVTM and CDR2 ANQGSEA. This CDR3 is 13 amino acids long. A single record per CDR3 protein comes from TCRdb applying MiXCR to the RACE reads. The sample yields more than 80,000 distinct CDR3 sequences, about a tenth seen once. Time point given: patch test 3, about 24 weeks after DPC sensitization. Treatment in this sample: therapeutic diphenylcyclopropenone sensitization with weekly scalp DPC. This clonotype came up a few times.

The starting material was whole blood, obtained in connection with sensitization to the hapten diphenylcyclopropenone (DPC). V and J are TRBV29-1 and TRBJ1-1; D gene unclear. The clonotype comes from a woman between 50 and 59 years old with alopecia areata. Some clones in this sample may be carry-over from other donors' samples. The CDR3 bases are TGCAGCGTTATACACAGTATGAACACTGAAGCTTTCTTT. It specifies CSVIHSMNTEAFF. The entire variable domain, with the rest obtained from reference TRBV29-1 and TRBJ1-1, is as follows: SAVISQKPSRDICQRGTSLTIQCQVDSQVTMMFWYRQQPGQSLTLIATANQGSEATYESGFVIDKFPISRPNLTFSTLTVSNMSPEDSSIYLCSVIHSMNTEAFFGQGTRLTVV.